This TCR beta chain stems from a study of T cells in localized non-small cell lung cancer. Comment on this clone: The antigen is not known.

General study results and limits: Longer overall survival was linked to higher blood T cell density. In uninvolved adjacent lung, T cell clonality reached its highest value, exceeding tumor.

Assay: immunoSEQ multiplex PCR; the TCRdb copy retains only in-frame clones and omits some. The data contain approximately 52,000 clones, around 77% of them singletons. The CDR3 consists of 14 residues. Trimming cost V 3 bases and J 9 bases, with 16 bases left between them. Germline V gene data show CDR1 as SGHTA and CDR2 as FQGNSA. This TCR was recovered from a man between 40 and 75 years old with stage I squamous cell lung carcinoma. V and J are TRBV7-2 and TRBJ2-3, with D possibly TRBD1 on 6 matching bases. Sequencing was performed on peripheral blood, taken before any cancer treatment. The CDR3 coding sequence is TGTGCCAGCAGCTTCACAGGGTCGGAAAAGACGCAGTATTTT. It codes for CASSFTGSEKTQYF.